This T cell receptor (beta chain) was identified in a study of blood T cell repertoires in COVID-19. This clone is a singleton in its sample. Clones were sequenced by immunoSEQ multiplex PCR, and TCRdb holds only the in-frame ones, with some missing. The sample yields around 100,000 clones, roughly 82% seen once. V lost 4 bases and J lost 3; bases outside the gene matches: 11. Germline-derived CDR1 and CDR2 are LGHDT and YNNKEL (reference sequence). This CDR3 has 16 amino acids. V is TRBV3-1 (or the pseudogene TRBV3-2) and J is TRBJ2-7; 8 bases are a match to TRBD1. This TCR was recovered from a human donor in a cohort sampled during active COVID-19. Sequencing used peripheral blood. The CDR3 region is CASSRVERTGYYEQYF. The CDR3 coding sequence is TGTGCCAGCAGCCGTGTGGAGAGGACAGGGTACTACGAGCAGTACTTC.